This TCR beta chain originates from a study of blood T cell repertoires in COVID-19. About the study: Italy, Spain and the United States were the sources of the convalescent and acute COVID-19 samples. Sample material is recorded as cDNA or gDNA derived from T cells, B-cell-depleted T cells, or PBMCs.

Germline V gene sequence: CDR1 ENHRY, CDR2 SYGVKD. The CDR3 extends over 13 amino acids. With V trimmed by 6 bases and J by 7 bases, 2 bases remained unmatched. Under the authors' procedure: Reference gene primers were amplified, and this amplification served to estimate nucleated cell counts. Clones were sequenced by immunoSEQ multiplex PCR, and TCRdb holds only the in-frame ones, with some missing. V, J and clone size reflect that table, while D and trimming were determined from the DNA. The sample carries 200,000 to 300,000 clones, about 87% recorded once. In Seattle, patients joined the study during active infection and were tracked longitudinally.

J is TRBJ1-6 and V is TRBV10-3, with 8 bases identical to TRBD1. The sequence was collected from a woman in her fifties or sixties with COVID-19, enrolled during active disease. The source material was peripheral blood. The CDR3 sequence: CAIRQGGNSPLHF. The DNA of the CDR3 is TGTGCCATCAGACAGGGGGGGAATTCACCCCTCCACTTT.